This T cell receptor beta chain was retrieved from a study of spatial heterogeneity in lung cancer. Study in general: The average appearance count of each unique TCR and UMI combination in raw reads was more than ten. Study observations and caveats: Compared with follow-up, resection was when ubiquitous expanded tumor TCRs appeared in blood more.

This sample's time point: sample taken at primary tumor resection. The study sequenced unsorted whole RNA from tumor, nontumor lung or frozen PBMC. There were 70 to 80 donors, all of them untreated patients with early-stage non-small cell lung cancer. Each TCR cDNA molecule carried a unique molecular identifier. In TCRdb, the 5' RACE reads were re-called with MiXCR into one record per CDR3 protein. The sample lists around 24,000 distinct CDR3 sequences; approximately 7% were seen once. The V and J ends lost 3 bases and 11 bases respectively, with 8 bases between them. This CDR3 spans 12 amino acids. The germline V gene encodes CDR1 ENHRY and CDR2 SYGVKD. Concerning this clonotype itself: The antigen is unknown.

The material was PBMCs, obtained at surgery. This TCR derives from a male donor with early-stage non-small cell lung cancer. The chain recombines TRBV10-3 with TRBJ1-6, with TRBD1 as a possible D gene (5 bases). The CDR3 DNA reads TGTGCCATCAGTGAACCAGGGACACCCCTCCACTTT. Translated: CAISEPGTPLHF.